The 20 T cell receptor beta chains below come from one sample, sequenced in a study of T cells expressing NK-cell markers (dated by TCRdb to about 2020). The library was produced with 5' RACE. Reads for this sample came from an Illumina HiSeq 2000. The reads were reprocessed in TCRdb, with one entry per CDR3 protein sequence and no accompanying DNA. The sample's table lists a count of 500,000 or so distinct CDR3 sequences. The ten largest clones add up to approximately 3.6% of the sample. Sequences were obtained from blood T cells: a sorted CD56 or NKG2C T cell subset, CD4+ or CD8+ T cells, or bulk PBMC T cells (not recorded which). Receptors originate from a man aged 18 to 30 in good health. Donor details come from another sample of the same person, matched by shared clones.

The V call is TRBV10-3, the J call TRBJ1-5. Germline CDR1 ENHRY, CDR2 SYGVKD. CDR3 length: 13 amino acids. CDR3 region: CAISESETQPQHF.

The gene calls are TRBV5-1 and TRBJ1-2; TCRdb picks TRBD1, but there is no DNA to check that call. CDR1 SGHRS and CDR2 YFSETQ come from the germline V gene. This CDR3 spans 15 amino acids. The CDR3 reads CASSFRPGGPSGYTF. The whole variable domain, filled in from reference TRBV5-1 and TRBJ1-2, reads KAGVTQTPRYLIKTRGQQVTLSCSPISGHRSVSWYQQTPGQGLQFLFEYFSETQRNKGNFPGRFSGRQFSNSRSEMNVSTLELGDSALYLCASSFRPGGPSGYTFGSGTRLTVV.

This sequence joins TRBV10-3 and TRBJ2-1. The V gene's germline CDR1 is ENHRY and CDR2 SYGVKD. This CDR3 has 15 amino acids. The CDR3 here is CAISSVRASYNEQFF.

The gene calls are TRBV4-1 and TRBJ2-1. CDR3 length: 18 amino acids. CDR1 is MGHRA, CDR2 YSYEKL, per germline. This CDR3 is CASSQDGRSGRPYNEQFF.

V gene TRBV7-2 combines with J gene TRBJ2-7; TCRdb calls TRBD2, which cannot be checked without DNA. Germline CDR1 is SGHTA and CDR2 is FQGNSA. The CDR3 contains 15 residues. This chain's CDR3 is CASSPRTSSSYEQYF.

The rearrangement joins TRBV6-5 to TRBJ2-1; the D call of TRBD1 rests on TCRdb alone, since no DNA is present to check it. Germline CDR1 and CDR2: MNHEY and SVGAGI. This CDR3 is built from 14 residues. The CDR3 here is CASSLDRGRNEQFF.

The chain employs TRBV10-3 and TRBJ2-2; TCRdb returns TRBD1, unconfirmable since there is no DNA. CDR1 ENHRY and CDR2 SYGVKD come from the germline V gene. This CDR3 is built from 19 residues. The CDR3 reads CAISESRPAPGPNTGELFF.

The genes are TRBV12-3 or TRBV12-4 and TRBJ2-5; there is no DNA to check the TCRdb D call of TRBD1. The CDR3 consists of 15 residues. The CDR3 protein is CASSSKGQPQETQYF.

This chain uses TRBV5-1 with TRBJ2-7; TCRdb's assignment of TRBD1 cannot be checked, as there is no DNA. Germline V gives CDR1 SGHRS, CDR2 YFSETQ. The CDR3 covers 17 residues. This CDR3 reads CASSWGAGTDVSYEQYF.

The genes are TRBV24-1 and TRBJ2-1. The CDR3 is made up of 14 amino acids. Per the germline V gene, CDR1 is KGHDR and CDR2 is SFDVKD. The CDR3 spells CATSDTNRIYGQFF.

The J gene is TRBJ1-1, the V gene TRBV30. Germline V gene sequence: CDR1 GTSNPN, CDR2 SVGIG (reference sequence). The CDR3 covers 13 residues. This CDR3 is CAWIEGSDTEAFF.

CDR3 protein: CSAIRAFGTGLANYGYTF. The V and J genes are TRBV20-1 and TRBJ1-2; no DNA is available, so the TRBD1 call from TCRdb remains unchecked. The CDR3 extends over 18 amino acids. Germline lookup yields CDR1 DFQATT and CDR2 SNEGSKA (reference sequence).

The rearrangement links TRBV11-2 to TRBJ2-5; absent DNA, TCRdb's TRBD2 call cannot be checked. Germline-derived CDR1 and CDR2 are SGHAT and FQNNGV. The CDR3 is 18 amino acids. CDR3 region: CASRLNPGLAGVQETQYF.

The V gene is TRBV12-5, the J gene TRBJ2-1; TCRdb selects TRBD1, and the lack of DNA leaves this call unchecked. The CDR3 length is 12 residues. CDR1 is LGHNT and CDR2 is FRNRAP in the germline V gene. The chain's CDR3 is CASGFVGQEQFF.

The rearrangement uses TRBV12-3 or TRBV12-4 and TRBJ1-3. CDR3 length equals 13 residues. The chain's CDR3 is CASSPAGGNTIYF.

The gene calls are TRBV15 and TRBJ2-1. The CDR3 is 14 amino acids. The germline gives CDR1 LNHNV, CDR2 YYDKDF (reference sequence). The CDR3 sequence is CATSRVGGINEQFF.

The gene calls are TRBV6-1 and TRBJ2-4; with no DNA, the TCRdb D assignment of TRBD1 cannot be verified. The CDR3 has 15 residues. The germline gives CDR1 MNHNS, CDR2 SASEGT. This chain's CDR3 is CASRDQSGVGLIQYF.

The rearrangement joins TRBV4-1 to TRBJ2-1; the TRBD1 assignment by TCRdb is unverifiable without DNA. Germline V gene sequence: CDR1 MGHRA, CDR2 YSYEKL. The CDR3 sequence is 19 residues long. This CDR3 is CASSQLLEGPGQGSGEQFF.

The rearrangement joins TRBV6-1 to TRBJ2-7; TCRdb designates TRBD2, a call that cannot be tested without DNA. The germline gives CDR1 MNHNS, CDR2 SASEGT. The CDR3 is made up of 15 amino acids. The CDR3 sequence is CASSLLAGGLRGQYF.

This chain joins TRBV11-2 and TRBJ2-2; the TCRdb call, TRBD1, lacks DNA for checking. This CDR3 region has 16 residues. The V gene's germline CDR1 is SGHAT and CDR2 FQNNGV. This chain's CDR3 is CASSTNPGPGPGELFF.